Ten or more counts support the clone carrying this T cell receptor beta chain. Its antigen is not known. The data were obtained in a study of blood T cells in healthy people across ages. Study-level findings and limits: Older age went with lower TCR beta diversity per million T cells, in a roughly linear way.

With a J-beta primer mix and a sample-barcoded 5' primer, a second PCR ran about 6 to 11 cycles. Each cDNA molecule was tagged by a template-switch adaptor that had 12 random nucleotides. A single record per CDR3 protein comes from TCRdb applying MiXCR to the 5' RACE reads. The data hold 550,000 to 650,000 distinct CDR3 sequences, with roughly 31% observed a single time. V was clipped by 6 bases and J by 4 bases, with 13 bases between them. The CDR3 consists of 15 residues. Germline values: CDR1 MNHNY, CDR2 SVGAGI (reference sequence). The donors, all healthy, were Caucasians living in Russia, aged roughly 6 to 95.

Material: blood. This sequence was found in a woman older than 75 in good health. V is TRBV6-6 and J is TRBJ2-6; D is undetermined. The CDR3 sequence: CASSRLWSGANVLTF. The CDR3 nucleotides are TGTGCCAGCAGCCGCTTGTGGTCCGGGGCCAACGTCCTGACTTTC.